Sequencing of this T cell receptor beta chain was carried out in a study of CD4 T cell repertoires in COVID-19 (dated by TCRdb to the early 2020s). With regard to the full study: For cross-reactivity analysis, CFSE-low cells were expanded with IL-2 for about 10 days and were then relabeled and restimulated with spike proteins from other coronaviruses. In COVID-19-recovered individuals, the study described naturally processed CD4+ T cell responses to SARS-CoV-2 spike and nucleoprotein and used TCR Vbeta sequencing to evaluate clonal composition. In a few recovered individuals, the TCR Vbeta repertoire of SARS-CoV-2-reactive T cells was analyzed at the subset level.

This clone is judged large (0.1 to 1%). No cognate antigen has been identified for it. Base qualities are not provided; no much larger clone lies one nucleotide away. The time point label, read with the paper, signifies: sample from a COVID-19-recovered individual after infection. The donors were patients who had gone through COVID-19 ranging from mild to severe and had recovered. CD4+ total memory, central memory, effector memory and circulating T follicular helper cells were isolated from peripheral blood mononuclear cells. V sheds 6 bases and J sheds 2 bases, leaving 15 bases between their ends. CDR1 is given as SNHLY and CDR2 as FYNNEI, both from the germline V gene. The cysteine opens and the phenylalanine closes a CDR3 of 15 amino acids. Solely the CDR3 DNA is kept, with 45 bases framed from the first base. Library method: the immunoSEQ multiplex PCR assay. Regarding the original processing steps: The Chao-Jaccard similarity index and counts of shared clonotypes were used to quantify repertoire overlap between subsets. TCRdb holds this immuneACCESS table with in-frame rearrangements only. Some clones are missing; in checked studies, unresolved V genes explain under half, and the rest has no known cause. V and J calls and clone size come straight from that table; D and trimming were deduced from the DNA. For this sample there are 1,500 to 2,000 clones; around 15% appear just once. 11% of the sample rests with the top ten.

Paper-wide results and their limitations: Two or all three memory subsets shared several of the most expanded SARS-CoV-2-reactive clonotypes, which suggests intraclonal diversification. Between 7 and 25% of SARS-CoV-2 clonotypes were also found in SARS-CoV and/or HKU1 spike-stimulated secondary cultures, consistent with cross-reactivity.

The rearrangement combines TRBV2 with TRBJ2-3, with TRBD1 tentatively as D gene (6 bases match). The clonotype comes from a human donor who had COVID-19. Sequenced here: memory CD4+ T cells, cultured in vitro, sampled after recovery from COVID-19. The label giving this sample's cell subset or site can be read as: total CD4+ memory T cells. The nucleotides are TGTGCCAGCAGATGGGGGCAGGGCAACACAGATACGCAGTATTTT. This sequence encodes CASRWGQGNTDTQYF.